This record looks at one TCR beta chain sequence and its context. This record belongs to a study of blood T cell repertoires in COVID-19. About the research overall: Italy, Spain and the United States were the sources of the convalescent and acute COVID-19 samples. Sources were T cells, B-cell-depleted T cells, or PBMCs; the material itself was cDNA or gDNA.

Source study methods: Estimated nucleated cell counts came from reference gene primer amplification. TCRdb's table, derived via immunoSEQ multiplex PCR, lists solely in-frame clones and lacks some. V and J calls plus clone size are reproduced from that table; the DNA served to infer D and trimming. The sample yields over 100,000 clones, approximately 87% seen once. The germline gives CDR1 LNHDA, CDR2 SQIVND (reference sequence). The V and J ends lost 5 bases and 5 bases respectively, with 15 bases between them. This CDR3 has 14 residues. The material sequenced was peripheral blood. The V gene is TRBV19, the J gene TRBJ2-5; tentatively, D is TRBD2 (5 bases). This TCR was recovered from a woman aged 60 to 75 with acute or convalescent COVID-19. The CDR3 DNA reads TGTGCCAGTAGTTCCCCCTTTGGAGGCGAGACCCAGTACTTC. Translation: CASSSPFGGETQYF. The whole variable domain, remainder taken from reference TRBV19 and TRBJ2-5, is DGGITQSPKYLFRKEGQNVTLSCEQNLNHDAMYWYRQDPGQGLRLIYYSQIVNDFQKGDIAEGYSVSREKKESFPLTVTSAQKNPTAFYLCASSSPFGGETQYFGPGTRLLVL.